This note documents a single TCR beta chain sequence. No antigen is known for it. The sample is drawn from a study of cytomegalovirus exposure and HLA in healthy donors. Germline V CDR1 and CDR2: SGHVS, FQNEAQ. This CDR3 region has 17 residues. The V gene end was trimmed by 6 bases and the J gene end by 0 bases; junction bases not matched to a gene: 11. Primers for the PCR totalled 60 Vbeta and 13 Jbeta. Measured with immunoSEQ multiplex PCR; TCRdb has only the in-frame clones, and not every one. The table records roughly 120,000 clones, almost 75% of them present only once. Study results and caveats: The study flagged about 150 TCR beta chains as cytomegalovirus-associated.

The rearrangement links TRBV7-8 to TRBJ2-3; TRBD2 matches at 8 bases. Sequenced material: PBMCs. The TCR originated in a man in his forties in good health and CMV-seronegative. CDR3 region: CASRNFVTSGSTDTQYF. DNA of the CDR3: TGTGCCAGCAGAAATTTCGTCACTAGCGGTAGCACAGATACGCAGTATTTT.